Each of the 3 T cell receptor beta chains below was sequenced from the same sample in a study of early T cells in non-severe SARS-CoV-2 infection. TCRdb fed the 5' RACE reads into MiXCR, producing one record per CDR3 protein. There are roughly 70,000 distinct CDR3 sequences in the sample; 20% to 25% occur only once, and about 15% lies in the top ten. Specimen: whole blood, collected at baseline. These receptors all stem from an adult who was a healthcare worker with PCR-confirmed SARS-CoV-2 infection or an uninfected control (not recorded which).

The chain recombines TRBV30 with TRBJ2-7; tentatively, D is TRBD1 (6 bases). The CDR3 loop spans 13 amino acids. V lost 2 bases to trimming and J lost 6 bases, with 14 bases between them. From germline, CDR1 is GTSNPN and CDR2 SVGIG (reference sequence). The chain's CDR3 is CAWSRAGVFEQYF. As DNA, the CDR3 is TGTGCCTGGAGTAGGGCAGGGGTCTTCGAGCAGTACTTC.

This clonotype was observed a handful of times. This sequence joins TRBV21-1 and TRBJ2-2; TRBD1, the D gene given by the table, was not confirmed from the DNA. TRBV21-1 is noted as a pseudogene. CDR3 length: 15 amino acids. This chain's CDR3 is CASSKARRGAGELFF. CDR3 nucleotide sequence: TGTGCCAGCAGCAAAGCGCGACGGGGGGCCGGGGAGCTGTTTTTT.

This rearrangement joins TRBV7-9 to TRBJ1-4; perhaps TRBD1 as D (5 bases). Germline V lookup: CDR1 SEHNR, CDR2 FQNEAQ (reference sequence). The CDR3 runs 15 residues. Between the trimmed V and J ends, which lost 4 bases and 5 bases, there was a span of 14 bases. The CDR3 loop reads CASSYNSGGNEKLFF. The CDR3 DNA follows: TGTGCCAGCAGCTACAATTCCGGGGGGAATGAAAAACTGTTTTTT.